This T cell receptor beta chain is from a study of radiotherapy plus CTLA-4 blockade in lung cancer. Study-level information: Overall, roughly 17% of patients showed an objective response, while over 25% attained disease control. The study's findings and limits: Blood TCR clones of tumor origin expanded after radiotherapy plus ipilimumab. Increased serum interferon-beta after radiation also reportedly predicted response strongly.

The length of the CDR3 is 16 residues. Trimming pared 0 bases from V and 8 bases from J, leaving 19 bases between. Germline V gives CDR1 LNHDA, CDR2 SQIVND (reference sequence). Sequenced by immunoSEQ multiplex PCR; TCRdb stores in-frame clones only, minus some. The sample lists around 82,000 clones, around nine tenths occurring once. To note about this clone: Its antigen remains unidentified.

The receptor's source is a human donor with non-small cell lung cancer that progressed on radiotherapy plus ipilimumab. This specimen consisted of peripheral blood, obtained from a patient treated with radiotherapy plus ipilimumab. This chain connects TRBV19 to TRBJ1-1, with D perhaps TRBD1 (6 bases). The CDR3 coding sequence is TGTGCCAGTAGTATAGATAAAACAAACAGGGCACGCGAAGCTTTCTTT. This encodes CASSIDKTNRAREAFF.